The 31 T cell receptor beta chains in this list originate from one sample, sequenced in a study of blood T cell repertoires in COVID-19. The protocol was immunoSEQ multiplex PCR, while the TCRdb copy is restricted to in-frame clones and leaves out a portion. The data show about 210,000 clones, around four fifths seen once. The sample was peripheral blood. These receptors all stem from a woman in her 40s with active or convalescent COVID-19.

The chain recombines TRBV6-5 with TRBJ1-2; possible D gene TRBD1, 5 bases. The V and J ends lost 6 bases and 8 bases respectively, with 13 bases between them. The CDR3 length is 12 residues. The germline V gene encodes CDR1 MNHEY and CDR2 SVGAGI. The CDR3 bases are TGTGCCAGCAGCCAGGGTTCGGGCGGCTACACCTTC. Translated, it gives CASSQGSGGYTF.

The V and J genes are TRBV28 and TRBJ1-2; D unclear. Germline CDR1 is MDHEN and CDR2 is SYDVKM. V lost 3 bases and J lost 2, with 10 bases in between. The CDR3 runs to 14 residues. The CDR3 DNA reads as TGTGCCAGCAGTTTCCCCGGGGTCAACTATGGCTACACCTTC. It yields the protein CASSFPGVNYGYTF.

The chain employs TRBV7-2 and TRBJ2-1, with 10 bases matching TRBD2. After removal of 4 bases from V and 6 bases from J, the junction contained 9 bases not matched to a gene. The germline V gene encodes CDR1 SGHTA and CDR2 FQGNSA. This CDR3 has 16 amino acids. The CDR3 sequence is CASSSESGGARNEQFF. The CDR3 DNA reads as TGTGCCAGCAGCTCAGAAAGCGGGGGGGCCCGCAATGAGCAGTTCTTC.

This sequence joins TRBV5-1 and TRBJ1-2, with 7 bases matching TRBD1. The CDR3 contains 14 residues. The V segment lost 4 bases and the J segment 0 bases; nucleotides outside the gene matches: 3. The V gene's germline CDR1 is SGHRS and CDR2 YFSETQ. The CDR3 DNA reads as TGCGCCAGCAGCGCCGGGACAGCTAACTATGGCTACACCTTC. It translates to CASSAGTANYGYTF.

In regard to this clone: This same CDR3 is encoded by further DNA sequences in the sample. CDR3 region: CASSVAGSTGELFF. The CDR3 DNA is TGTGCCAGCAGCGTAGCGGGGTCCACCGGGGAGCTGTTTTTT. The gene calls are TRBV9 and TRBJ2-2; perhaps TRBD2 as D (5 bases). CDR1 is SGDLS, CDR2 YYNGEE, per germline. The CDR3 runs to 14 residues. Between the trimmed V and J ends, which lost 0 bases and 4 bases, there was a span of 7 bases.

The chain carries TRBV6-8 and TRBJ2-3, with TRBD1 identical over 7 bases. Trimming removed 9 bases from V and 3 bases from J; junction bases left unmatched: 12. The CDR3 is 15 amino acids. The germline V gene has CDR1 MNHGY and CDR2 SAAAGT. This CDR3 reads CASFFLTGFTDTQYF. Written as DNA, the CDR3 is TGTGCCAGTTTTTTTTTGACAGGGTTTACAGATACGCAGTATTTT.

The rearrangement uses TRBV7-3 and TRBJ1-6; 7 bases are shared with TRBD1. Germline assignment: CDR1 SGHTA and CDR2 FQGTGA. V dropped 5 bases and J dropped 7; count of bases not matched to a gene: 5. The CDR3 extends over 14 amino acids. The CDR3 DNA reads as TGTGCCAGCAGCCCCGGGACAGAGAATTCACCCCTCCACTTT. Its translation is CASSPGTENSPLHF.

J is TRBJ2-7 and V is TRBV6-5; 7 nucleotides line up with TRBD1. The CDR3 is 15 residues long. Looked up from germline, CDR1 is MNHEY and CDR2 is SVGAGI. J gave up 0 bases and V 6 bases, and 8 bases lay outside the gene matches. CDR3 bases: TGTGCCAGCAGGCTCACAGGGGACAGCTCCTACGAGCAGTACTTC. It encodes CASRLTGDSSYEQYF.

The chain has TRBV11-3 and TRBJ1-4, with TRBD1 identical over 8 bases. The V segment lost 3 bases and the J segment 4 bases; nucleotides outside the gene matches: 7. CDR1 and CDR2 from the germline V gene are SGHNT and YENEEA. This CDR3 is 16 amino acids long. The CDR3: CASSLTGASDNEKLFF. DNA of the CDR3: TGTGCCAGCAGCTTGACAGGGGCGTCGGATAATGAAAAACTGTTTTTT.

The rearrangement joins TRBV4-3 to TRBJ2-6, with unresolved D. Germline-derived CDR1 and CDR2 are LGHNA and YSLEER. Trimming shortened V by 1 base and J by 0 bases, and 7 bases separated the two germline ends. The CDR3 totals 16 residues. CDR3 bases: TGCGCCAGCAGCCAAGGACTCCTCTCTGGGGCCAACGTCCTGACTTTC. Encoded protein: CASSQGLLSGANVLTF.

The chain joins TRBV5-1 to TRBJ2-2; 7 nucleotides line up with TRBD1. V trimming: 2 bases; J trimming: 1 base; junction bases outside the gene matches: 2. This CDR3 contains 15 residues. Per germline, CDR1 SGHRS and CDR2 YFSETQ. DNA for the CDR3: TGCGCCAGCAGCTTCGACAGGGTGAACACCGGGGAGCTGTTTTTT. Translated: CASSFDRVNTGELFF.

The chain employs TRBV7-2 and TRBJ1-6; D uncertain. V lost 3 bases, J lost 3 bases, and 9 bases lay in between. This CDR3 has 15 amino acids. Germline CDR1 reads SGHTA; CDR2 reads FQGNSA. The CDR3 DNA reads as TGTGCCAGCAGCTTCGCGACGGGCTATAATTCACCCCTCCACTTT. This gives the protein CASSFATGYNSPLHF.

The V and J genes are TRBV5-1 and TRBJ1-5, with unresolved D. The CDR3 extends over 13 amino acids. CDR1 is SGHRS and CDR2 is YFSETQ in the germline V gene. The V end was cut by 0 bases, the J end by 6 bases, with 7 bases between. CDR3: CASSLAGGQPQHF. The CDR3 DNA reads TGCGCCAGCAGCTTGGCCGGTGGTCAGCCCCAGCATTTT.

This clone appeared a few times. CDR3 sequence reads: CASSYSASGEQYF. The CDR3 bases are TGTGCCAGCAGCTATAGCGCTAGCGGCGAGCAGTACTTC. The chain employs TRBV7-9 and TRBJ2-7; 7 nucleotides line up with TRBD2. The J segment lost 6 bases and the V segment lost 4 bases, leaving 6 bases of the junction unmatched. The germline gives CDR1 SEHNR, CDR2 FQNEAQ (reference sequence). The CDR3 covers 13 residues.

The chain links TRBV27 to TRBJ2-7, with 11 positions matching TRBD1. CDR1 is MNHEY and CDR2 is SMNVEV in the germline V gene (reference sequence). The CDR3 sequence is 16 residues long. Trimming took 6 bases from V and 2 from J; bases not matched to a gene: 9. The CDR3 here is CASRLSPGQGAYEQYF. For the CDR3, the DNA is TGTGCCAGCAGGCTAAGCCCGGGACAGGGGGCCTACGAGCAGTACTTC.

Points on this clone: Germline and junction disagree at one end, which may indicate a read error. The chain uses TRBV7-7 and TRBJ1-3, with a tentative D call TRBD1 (5 bases). The CDR3 is 14 amino acids. Germline CDR1 is SSHAT and CDR2 is FNYEAQ (reference sequence). The CDR3 is CASSPGTAGNTIYF. The CDR3, as DNA: TGTGCTAGCAGCCCTGGGACTGCTGGAAACACCATATATTTT.

The chain is built from TRBV6-5 and TRBJ2-7; 9 bases are a match to TRBD2. CDR1 is MNHEY and CDR2 is SVGAGI in the germline V gene. CDR3 length: 15 residues. Germline trimming cut 6 bases from V and 6 bases from J; bases unmatched to any gene: 12. CDR3 DNA: TGTGCCAGCAGGGTGGCGGGAGGGCCGAAGGGCGAGCAGTACTTC. This gives the protein CASRVAGGPKGEQYF.

V gene TRBV7-9 combines with J gene TRBJ1-6; 9 bases line up with TRBD1. This CDR3 has 14 amino acids. Germline V CDR1 and CDR2: SEHNR, FQNEAQ (reference sequence). The trim removed 8 bases at V and 13 bases at J, leaving 12 bases unmatched. The CDR3 spells CASRRSGTGRPLHF. CDR3 bases: TGTGCCAGCCGAAGATCCGGGACAGGGCGTCCCCTCCACTTT.

In this sample, this clone turned up a few times. CDR3 bases: TGTGCCAGCAGCAGGACAGGGGTTGGAAACACCATATATTTT. Translation gives CASSRTGVGNTIYF. The chain carries TRBV3-1 (or the pseudogene TRBV3-2) and TRBJ1-3; 9 bases are shared with TRBD1. In germline, CDR1 is LGHDT, CDR2 YNNKEL (reference sequence). With 5 bases clipped from V and 3 bases from J, the junction kept 2 bases outside the gene matches. The CDR3 is 14 amino acids.

This clone appeared a single time. V gene TRBV12-3 or TRBV12-4 combines with J gene TRBJ1-4; 7 positions match TRBD1. Losses at the gene ends were 4 bases for V and 7 bases for J; bases not matched to a gene: 3. The CDR3 runs to 13 residues. CDR3 residues: CASSSGGSEKLFF. In DNA, the CDR3 is TGTGCCAGCAGTTCAGGGGGTAGTGAAAAACTGTTTTTT.

The chain links TRBV2 to TRBJ1-1, with 12 bases lining up with TRBD1. The V and J ends lost 4 bases and 1 base, in that order; junction bases with no gene match: 7. Per the germline V gene, CDR1 is SNHLY and CDR2 is FYNNEI. The CDR3 spans 17 residues. Here the CDR3 DNA reads TGTGCCAGCAGTGCTCGGGACAGGGGGCTTCAGAACACTGAAGCTTTCTTT. Translated, it gives CASSARDRGLQNTEAFF. The full variable domain, with the rest looked up from reference TRBV2 and TRBJ1-1, is EPEVTQTPSHQVTQMGQEVILRCVPISNHLYFYWYRQILGQKVEFLVSFYNNEISEKSEIFDDQFSVERPDGSNFTLKIRSTKLEDSAMYFCASSARDRGLQNTEAFFGQGTRLTVV.

The J gene is TRBJ2-5, the V gene TRBV6-2 or TRBV6-3; 9 bases fit TRBD2. CDR3 length: 14 residues. V shed 4 bases, J shed 4 bases, and the junction held 4 bases outside the gene matches. Germline V gene sequence: CDR1 MNHEY, CDR2 SVGEGT. For the CDR3, the DNA is TGTGCCAGCAGTTCGCGGGGGGGCGGAGAGACCCAGTACTTC. Its translation is CASSSRGGGETQYF.

DNA of the CDR3: TGTGCCAGCAGCCTAGGGCAGGGGACTAACTATGGCTACACCTTC. It is translated as CASSLGQGTNYGYTF. The J gene is TRBJ1-2, the V gene TRBV7-9; D is perhaps TRBD1 (6 bases). Trimming pared 5 bases from V and 0 bases from J, leaving 13 bases between. Germline loops: CDR1 SEHNR, CDR2 FQNEAQ (reference sequence). There are 15 residues in the CDR3.

V gene TRBV6-5 combines with J gene TRBJ2-2; D possibly corresponds to TRBD2 (5 bases). From germline, CDR1 is MNHEY and CDR2 SVGAGI. The CDR3 has 15 residues. Trimming left V 3 bases short and J 4 bases short, with 12 bases between. As DNA, the CDR3 is TGTGCCAGCAGTTATCGTGGGAGATCCACCGGGGAGCTGTTTTTT. It encodes CASSYRGRSTGELFF.

The V and J genes are TRBV4-2 and TRBJ1-1; 8 bases are a match to TRBD1. Germline CDR1 LGHNA, CDR2 YNFKEQ. This CDR3 is built from 18 residues. Trimming took 1 base from V and 1 from J; bases not matched to a gene: 11. This chain's CDR3 is CASSQAQGARYGNTEAFF. CDR3 DNA: TGTGCCAGCAGCCAAGCCCAGGGGGCGCGGTATGGGAACACTGAAGCTTTCTTT.

This clone has only one observation. The chain employs TRBV9 and TRBJ2-7; maybe TRBD2 (6 bases). CDR1 is SGDLS and CDR2 is YYNGEE in the germline V gene. V was pared by 4 bases and J by 3 bases, with 17 bases between. The CDR3 length is 15 residues. The CDR3, as DNA: TGTGCCAGCAGCCCCGGGTGGGAGGTCAGCTACGAGCAGTACTTC. This translates into CASSPGWEVSYEQYF.

The chain couples TRBV5-8 to TRBJ1-5, with D unclear. V lost 4 bases and J lost 1, with 12 bases in between. This CDR3 is 15 amino acids long. Germline CDR1 SGHTS, CDR2 YDEGEE. The CDR3 loop reads CASSLGSLSNQPQHF. CDR3 coding DNA: TGTGCCAGCAGCCTCGGGTCTCTAAGCAATCAGCCCCAGCATTTT.

The chain has TRBV7-8 and TRBJ1-3; D perhaps matches TRBD1 (5 bases). The germline V and J ends were trimmed by 5 bases and 0 bases, with 14 bases remaining between them. In germline, CDR1 is SGHVS, CDR2 FQNEAQ. This CDR3 spans 16 amino acids. CDR3 amino acids: CASSPGTPSSGNTIYF. The CDR3 coding sequence is TGTGCCAGCAGCCCGGGGACTCCTAGCTCTGGAAACACCATATATTTT.

CDR3 sequence (DNA): TGTGCCAGCAGCCCGTACAGGGGAGCGCAGTATTTT. Amino acid sequence: CASSPYRGAQYF. The genes are TRBV7-2 and TRBJ2-3; 7 positions match TRBD1. The CDR3 length is 12 residues. Per germline, CDR1 SGHTA and CDR2 FQGNSA. V lost 5 bases to trimming and J lost 10 bases; unmatched junction nucleotides: 6.

The chain uses TRBV27 and TRBJ1-6, with D perhaps TRBD1 (6 bases). From germline, CDR1 is MNHEY and CDR2 SMNVEV (reference sequence). Trimming left V 8 bases short and J 3 bases short, with 17 bases between. There are 16 residues in the CDR3. The CDR3 sequence: CASGTLGQYYNSPLHF. CDR3 nucleotide sequence: TGTGCCAGCGGCACTCTCGGACAGTACTATAATTCACCCCTCCACTTT.

The chain has TRBV28 and TRBJ1-2, with no clear D. Germline V gene sequence: CDR1 MDHEN, CDR2 SYDVKM. Trimming removed 6 bases at V and 8 bases at J, with 19 bases between. This CDR3 is 14 amino acids long. CDR3 residues: CASRPPDTEKGYTF. CDR3 DNA sequence: TGTGCCAGCAGACCTCCTGACACGGAAAAGGGCTACACCTTC.